Sequencing of this T cell receptor (beta chain) was carried out in a study of cytomegalovirus exposure and HLA in healthy donors. The PCR was carried out with 60 Vbeta primers and 13 Jbeta primers. Original data processing: As a later analysis found, there were tens of millions of unique TCR beta chains, of which around 9.9 million were shared. TCRdb's table, derived via immunoSEQ multiplex PCR, lists solely in-frame clones and lacks some. The DNA was the basis for D and trimming; V, J and clone size are from that table. The sample comprises under 60,000 clones, about 80% of which are singletons, and about 3% rests with the top ten. V dropped 6 bases and J dropped 0; count of bases not matched to a gene: 9. Germline values: CDR1 SQVTM, CDR2 ANQGSEA. The CDR3 runs 15 residues. This clone was seen more than once but under ten times.

Sequenced material: PBMCs. The gene calls are TRBV29-1 and TRBJ1-1; 8 nucleotides align to TRBD1. The source of this sequence is a man aged 45-65 years in good health and CMV-seronegative. The CDR3 DNA follows: TGCAGCGTGGCCCAAAGGACAGGGTTGAACACTGAAGCTTTCTTT. Amino acids: CSVAQRTGLNTEAFF.